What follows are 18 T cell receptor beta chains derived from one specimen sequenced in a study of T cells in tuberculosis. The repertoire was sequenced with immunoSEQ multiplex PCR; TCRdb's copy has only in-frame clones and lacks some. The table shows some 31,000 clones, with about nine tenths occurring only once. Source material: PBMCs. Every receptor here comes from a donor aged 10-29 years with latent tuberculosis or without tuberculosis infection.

This chain's CDR3 is CASRPGLAVYNEQFF. Here the CDR3 DNA reads TGTGCCAGCAGACCGGGACTAGCGGTATACAATGAGCAGTTCTTC. The chain has TRBV6-5 and TRBJ2-1; 11 nucleotides agree with TRBD2. Trimming took 6 bases from V and 4 from J; bases not matched to a gene: 5. The germline V gene encodes CDR1 MNHEY and CDR2 SVGAGI. CDR3 length: 15 residues.

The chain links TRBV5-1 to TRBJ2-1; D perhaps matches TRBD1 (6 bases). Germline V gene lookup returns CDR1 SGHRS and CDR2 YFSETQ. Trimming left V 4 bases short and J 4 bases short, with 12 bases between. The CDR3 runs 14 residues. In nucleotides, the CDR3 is TGCGCCAGCAGCATACTAGGGGGTTACAATGAGCAGTTCTTC. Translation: CASSILGGYNEQFF.

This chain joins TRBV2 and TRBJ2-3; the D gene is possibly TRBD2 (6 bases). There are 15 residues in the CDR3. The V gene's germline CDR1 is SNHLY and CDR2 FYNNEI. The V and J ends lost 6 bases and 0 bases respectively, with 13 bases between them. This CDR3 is CASRKGGVSTDTQYF. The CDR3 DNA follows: TGTGCCAGCAGGAAGGGCGGGGTGAGCACAGATACGCAGTATTTT.

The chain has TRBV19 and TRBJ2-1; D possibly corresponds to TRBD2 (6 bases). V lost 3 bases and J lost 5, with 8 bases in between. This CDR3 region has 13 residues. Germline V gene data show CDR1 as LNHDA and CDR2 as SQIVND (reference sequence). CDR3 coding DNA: TGTGCCAGTAGTATGGGACTCCACAATGAGCAGTTCTTC. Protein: CASSMGLHNEQFF.

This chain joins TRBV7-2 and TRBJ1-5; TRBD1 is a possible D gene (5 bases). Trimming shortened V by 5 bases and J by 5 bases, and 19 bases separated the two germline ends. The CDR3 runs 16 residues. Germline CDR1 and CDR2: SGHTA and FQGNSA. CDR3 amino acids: CASSLRDSTGHQPQHF. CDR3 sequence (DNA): TGTGCCAGCAGCCTCCGGGACTCCACCGGGCATCAGCCCCAGCATTTT.

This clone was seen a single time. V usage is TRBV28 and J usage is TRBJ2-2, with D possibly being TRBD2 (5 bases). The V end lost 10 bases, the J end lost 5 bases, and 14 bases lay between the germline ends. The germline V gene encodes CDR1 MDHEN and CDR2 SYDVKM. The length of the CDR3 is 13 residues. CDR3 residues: CATLRTGTGELFF. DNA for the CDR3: TGTGCCACCCTGAGGACGGGAACCGGGGAGCTGTTTTTT.

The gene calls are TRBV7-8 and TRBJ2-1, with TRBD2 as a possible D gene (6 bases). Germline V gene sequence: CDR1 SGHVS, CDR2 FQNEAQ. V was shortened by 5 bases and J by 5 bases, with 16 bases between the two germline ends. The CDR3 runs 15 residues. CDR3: CASSQRRERNNEQFF. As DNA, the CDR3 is TGTGCCAGCAGCCAGAGGCGGGAAAGGAACAATGAGCAGTTCTTC. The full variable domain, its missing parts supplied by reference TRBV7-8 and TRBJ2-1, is GAGVSQSPRYKVAKRGQDVALRCDPISGHVSLFWYQQALGQGPEFLTYFQNEAQLDKSGLPSDRFFAERPEGSVSTLKIQRTQQEDSAVYLCASSQRRERNNEQFFGPGTRLTVL.

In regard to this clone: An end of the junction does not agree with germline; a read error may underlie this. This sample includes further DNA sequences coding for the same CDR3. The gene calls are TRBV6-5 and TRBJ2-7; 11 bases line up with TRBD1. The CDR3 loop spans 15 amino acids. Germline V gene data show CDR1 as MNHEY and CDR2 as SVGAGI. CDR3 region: CASSYSGQGAYEQYF. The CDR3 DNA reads TGTGCCAGCAGTTACTCCGGACAGGGGGCCTACGAGCAATACTTC.

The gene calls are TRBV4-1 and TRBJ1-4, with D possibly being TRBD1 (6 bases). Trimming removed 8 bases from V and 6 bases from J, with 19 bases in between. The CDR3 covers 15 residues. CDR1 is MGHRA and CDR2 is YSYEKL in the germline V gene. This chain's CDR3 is CASHLGQIGDEKLFF. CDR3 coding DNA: TGCGCCAGCCACCTCGGACAGATTGGAGATGAAAAACTGTTTTTT.

The DNA for the CDR3 is TGTGCCAGCAGTTACGAGCTCAGTCGGGGAGGTTCACCCCTCCACTTT. It is translated as CASSYELSRGGSPLHF. The chain links TRBV6-6 to TRBJ1-6; no definite D call. This CDR3 contains 16 residues. Trimming removed 2 bases from V and 9 bases from J, with 17 bases in between. The germline gives CDR1 MNHNY, CDR2 SVGAGI (reference sequence).

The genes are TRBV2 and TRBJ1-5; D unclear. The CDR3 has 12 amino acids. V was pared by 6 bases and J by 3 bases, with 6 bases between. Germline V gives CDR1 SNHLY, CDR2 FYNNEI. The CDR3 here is CASRELNQPQHF. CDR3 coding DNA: TGTGCCAGCAGGGAACTCAATCAGCCCCAGCATTTT. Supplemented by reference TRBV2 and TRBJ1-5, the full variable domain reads EPEVTQTPSHQVTQMGQEVILRCVPISNHLYFYWYRQILGQKVEFLVSFYNNEISEKSEIFDDQFSVERPDGSNFTLKIRSTKLEDSAMYFCASRELNQPQHFGDGTRLSIL.

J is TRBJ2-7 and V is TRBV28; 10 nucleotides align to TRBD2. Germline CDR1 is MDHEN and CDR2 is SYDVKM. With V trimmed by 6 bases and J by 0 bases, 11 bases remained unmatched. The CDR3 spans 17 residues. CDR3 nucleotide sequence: TGTGCCAGCAGCCCCAGCGGGGGGGCTGCCCCCTCCTACGAGCAGTACTTC. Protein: CASSPSGGAAPSYEQYF.

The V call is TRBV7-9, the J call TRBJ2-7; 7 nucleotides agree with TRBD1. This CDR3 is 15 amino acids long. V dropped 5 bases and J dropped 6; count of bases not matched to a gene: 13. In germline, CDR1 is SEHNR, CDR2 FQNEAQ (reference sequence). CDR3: CASSPAEGARSEQYF. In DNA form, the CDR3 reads TGTGCCAGCAGCCCGGCAGAGGGGGCACGTTCCGAGCAGTACTTC.

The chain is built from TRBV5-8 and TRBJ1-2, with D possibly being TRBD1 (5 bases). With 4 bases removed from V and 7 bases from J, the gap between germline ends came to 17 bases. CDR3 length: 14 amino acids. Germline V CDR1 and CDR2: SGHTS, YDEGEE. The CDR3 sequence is CASSTPRAGTGYTF. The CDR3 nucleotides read TGTGCCAGCAGCACCCCCCGCGCGGGGACTGGCTACACCTTC.

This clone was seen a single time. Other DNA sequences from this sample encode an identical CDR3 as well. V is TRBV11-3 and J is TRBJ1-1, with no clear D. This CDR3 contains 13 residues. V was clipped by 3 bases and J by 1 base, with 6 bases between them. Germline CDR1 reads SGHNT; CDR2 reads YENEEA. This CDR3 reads CASSFQENTEAFF. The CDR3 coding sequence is TGTGCCAGCAGCTTCCAGGAGAACACTGAAGCTTTCTTT.

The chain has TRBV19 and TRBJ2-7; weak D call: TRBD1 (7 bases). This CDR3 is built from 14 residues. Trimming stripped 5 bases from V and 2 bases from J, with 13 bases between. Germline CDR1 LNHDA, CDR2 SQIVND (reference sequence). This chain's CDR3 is CASSPQGGPYEQYF. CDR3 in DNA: TGTGCCAGTAGTCCGCAGGGGGGCCCCTACGAGCAGTACTTC. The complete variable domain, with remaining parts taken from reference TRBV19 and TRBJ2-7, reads DGGITQSPKYLFRKEGQNVTLSCEQNLNHDAMYWYRQDPGQGLRLIYYSQIVNDFQKGDIAEGYSVSREKKESFPLTVTSAQKNPTAFYLCASSPQGGPYEQYFGPGTRLTVT.

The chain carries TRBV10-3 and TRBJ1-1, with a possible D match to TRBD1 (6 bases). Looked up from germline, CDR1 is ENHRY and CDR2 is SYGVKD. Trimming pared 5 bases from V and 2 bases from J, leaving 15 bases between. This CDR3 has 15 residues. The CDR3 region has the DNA TGTGCCATCAGTTCGACCCACAGGGTAAACACTGAAGCTTTCTTT. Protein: CAISSTHRVNTEAFF.

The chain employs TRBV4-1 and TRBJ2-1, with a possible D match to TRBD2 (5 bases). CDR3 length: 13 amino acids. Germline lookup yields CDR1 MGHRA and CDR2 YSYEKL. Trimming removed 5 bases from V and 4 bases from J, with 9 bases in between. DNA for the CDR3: TGCGCCAGCAGCACAGCGGAGTACAATGAGCAGTTCTTC. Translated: CASSTAEYNEQFF.